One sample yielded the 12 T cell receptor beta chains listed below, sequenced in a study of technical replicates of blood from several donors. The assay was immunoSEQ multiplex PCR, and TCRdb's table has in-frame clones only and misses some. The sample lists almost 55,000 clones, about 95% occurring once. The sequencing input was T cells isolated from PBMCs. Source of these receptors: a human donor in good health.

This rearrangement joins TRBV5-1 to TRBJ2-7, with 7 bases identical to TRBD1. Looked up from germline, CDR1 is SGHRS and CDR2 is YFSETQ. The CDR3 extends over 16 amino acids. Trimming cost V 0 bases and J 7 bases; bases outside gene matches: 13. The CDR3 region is CASSLVGGQRPREQYF. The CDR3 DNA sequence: TGCGCCAGCAGCTTGGTAGGGGGACAGCGGCCCAGGGAGCAGTACTTC. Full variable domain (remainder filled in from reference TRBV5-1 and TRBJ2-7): KAGVTQTPRYLIKTRGQQVTLSCSPISGHRSVSWYQQTPGQGLQFLFEYFSETQRNKGNFPGRFSGRQFSNSRSEMNVSTLELGDSALYLCASSLVGGQRPREQYFGPGTRLTVT.

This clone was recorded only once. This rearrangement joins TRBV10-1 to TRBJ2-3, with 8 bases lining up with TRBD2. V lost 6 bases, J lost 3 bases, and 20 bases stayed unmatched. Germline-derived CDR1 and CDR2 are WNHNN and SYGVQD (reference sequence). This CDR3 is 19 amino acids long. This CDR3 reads CASRHHPSLSGSRTDTQYF. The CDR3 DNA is TGCGCCAGCAGGCACCACCCTAGTCTAAGCGGGAGTAGGACAGATACGCAGTATTTT.

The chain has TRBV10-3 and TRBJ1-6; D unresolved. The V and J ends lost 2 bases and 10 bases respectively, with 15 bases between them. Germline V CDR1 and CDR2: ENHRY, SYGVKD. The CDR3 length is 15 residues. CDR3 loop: CAISERTKNRSPLHF. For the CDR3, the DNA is TGTGCCATCAGTGAGAGAACTAAAAATCGATCACCCCTCCACTTT.

The CDR3 nucleotides are TGTGCCAGCAGTTACTCCCGACAGGGGCGACAAGAGACCCAGTACTTC. Translation gives CASSYSRQGRQETQYF. The rearrangement joins TRBV6-5 to TRBJ2-5; the match to TRBD1 covers 8 bases. This CDR3 spans 16 amino acids. The V gene's germline CDR1 is MNHEY and CDR2 SVGAGI. Trimming cost V 0 bases and J 2 bases; bases outside gene matches: 5.

CDR3 sequence reads: CSVGGPGSGSEQYF. The DNA for the CDR3 is TGCAGCGTTGGGGGGCCAGGGTCGGGGTCCGAGCAGTACTTC. The gene calls are TRBV29-1 and TRBJ2-7; TRBD1 is a possible D gene (6 bases). The ends were cut back, 4 bases at V and 6 bases at J, with 19 bases in the middle. The CDR3 spans 14 residues. Germline CDR1 is SQVTM and CDR2 is ANQGSEA.

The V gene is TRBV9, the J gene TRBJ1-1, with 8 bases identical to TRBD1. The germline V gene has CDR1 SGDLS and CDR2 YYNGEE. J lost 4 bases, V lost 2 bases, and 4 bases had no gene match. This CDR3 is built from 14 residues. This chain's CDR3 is CASSVDGQGTEAFF. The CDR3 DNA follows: TGTGCCAGCAGCGTCGACGGACAGGGCACTGAAGCTTTCTTT.

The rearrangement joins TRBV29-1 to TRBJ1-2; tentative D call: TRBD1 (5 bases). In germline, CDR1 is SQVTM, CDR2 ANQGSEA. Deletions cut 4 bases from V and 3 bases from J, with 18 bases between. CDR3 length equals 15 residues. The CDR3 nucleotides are TGCAGCGTTGTGGGTACAAGCCGGGGGGACTATGGCTACACCTTC. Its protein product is CSVVGTSRGDYGYTF.

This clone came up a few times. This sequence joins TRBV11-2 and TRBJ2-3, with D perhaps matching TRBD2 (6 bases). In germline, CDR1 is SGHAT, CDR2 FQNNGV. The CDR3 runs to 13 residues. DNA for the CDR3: TGTGCAGAGAGGTCGGGGGGCACAGATACGCAGTATTTT. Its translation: CAERSGGTDTQYF.

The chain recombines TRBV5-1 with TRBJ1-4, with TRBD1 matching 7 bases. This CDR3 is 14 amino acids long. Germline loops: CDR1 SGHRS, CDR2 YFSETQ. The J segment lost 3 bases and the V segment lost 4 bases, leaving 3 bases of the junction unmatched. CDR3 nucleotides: TGCGCCAGCAGCCCCGGGACAGCTAATGAAAAACTGTTTTTT. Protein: CASSPGTANEKLFF.

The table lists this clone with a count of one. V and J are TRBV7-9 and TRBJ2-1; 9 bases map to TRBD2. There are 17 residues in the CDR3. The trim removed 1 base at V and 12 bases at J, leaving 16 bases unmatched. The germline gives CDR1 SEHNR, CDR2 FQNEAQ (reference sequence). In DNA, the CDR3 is TGTGCCAGCAGCTTAGGGGGGGTTAGCGGGAGCCGAGGTGGGCAGTTCTTC. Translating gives CASSLGGVSGSRGGQFF. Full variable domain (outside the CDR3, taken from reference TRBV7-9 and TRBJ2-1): DTGVSQNPRHKITKRGQNVTFRCDPISEHNRLYWYRQTLGQGPEFLTYFQNEAQLEKSRLLSDRFSAERPKGSFSTLEIQRTEQGDSAMYLCASSLGGVSGSRGGQFFGPGTRLTVL.

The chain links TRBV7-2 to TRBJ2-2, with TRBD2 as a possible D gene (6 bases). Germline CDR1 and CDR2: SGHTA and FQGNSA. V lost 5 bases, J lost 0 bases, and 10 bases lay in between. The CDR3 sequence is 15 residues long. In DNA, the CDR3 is TGTGCCAGCAGCCGGAGCGGGTCGAACACCGGGGAGCTGTTTTTT. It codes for CASSRSGSNTGELFF.

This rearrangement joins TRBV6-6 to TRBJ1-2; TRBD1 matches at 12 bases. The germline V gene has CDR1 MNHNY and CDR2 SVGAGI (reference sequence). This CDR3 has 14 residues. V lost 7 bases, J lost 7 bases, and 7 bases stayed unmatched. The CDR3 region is CASKGTGGRSGYTF. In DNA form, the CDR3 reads TGTGCCAGCAAAGGGACAGGGGGCCGGAGTGGCTACACCTTC.